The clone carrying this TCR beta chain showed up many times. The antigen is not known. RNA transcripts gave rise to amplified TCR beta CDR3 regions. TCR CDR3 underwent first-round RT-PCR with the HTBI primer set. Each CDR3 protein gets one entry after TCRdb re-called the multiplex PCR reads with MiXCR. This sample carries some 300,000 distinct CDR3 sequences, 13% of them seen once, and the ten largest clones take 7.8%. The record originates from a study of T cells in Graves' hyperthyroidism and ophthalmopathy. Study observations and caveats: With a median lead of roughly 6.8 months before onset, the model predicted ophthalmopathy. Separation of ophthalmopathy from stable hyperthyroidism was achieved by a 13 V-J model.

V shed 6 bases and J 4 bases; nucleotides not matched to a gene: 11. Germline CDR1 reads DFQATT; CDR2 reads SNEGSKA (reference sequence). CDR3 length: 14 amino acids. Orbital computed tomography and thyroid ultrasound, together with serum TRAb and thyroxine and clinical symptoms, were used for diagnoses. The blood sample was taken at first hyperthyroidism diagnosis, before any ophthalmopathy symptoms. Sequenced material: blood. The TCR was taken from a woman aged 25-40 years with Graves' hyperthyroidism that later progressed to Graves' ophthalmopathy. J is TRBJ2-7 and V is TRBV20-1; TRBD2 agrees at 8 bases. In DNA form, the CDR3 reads TGCAGTGCCATTAGCGGGATAGGTACTTACGAGCAGTACTTC. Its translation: CSAISGIGTYEQYF.